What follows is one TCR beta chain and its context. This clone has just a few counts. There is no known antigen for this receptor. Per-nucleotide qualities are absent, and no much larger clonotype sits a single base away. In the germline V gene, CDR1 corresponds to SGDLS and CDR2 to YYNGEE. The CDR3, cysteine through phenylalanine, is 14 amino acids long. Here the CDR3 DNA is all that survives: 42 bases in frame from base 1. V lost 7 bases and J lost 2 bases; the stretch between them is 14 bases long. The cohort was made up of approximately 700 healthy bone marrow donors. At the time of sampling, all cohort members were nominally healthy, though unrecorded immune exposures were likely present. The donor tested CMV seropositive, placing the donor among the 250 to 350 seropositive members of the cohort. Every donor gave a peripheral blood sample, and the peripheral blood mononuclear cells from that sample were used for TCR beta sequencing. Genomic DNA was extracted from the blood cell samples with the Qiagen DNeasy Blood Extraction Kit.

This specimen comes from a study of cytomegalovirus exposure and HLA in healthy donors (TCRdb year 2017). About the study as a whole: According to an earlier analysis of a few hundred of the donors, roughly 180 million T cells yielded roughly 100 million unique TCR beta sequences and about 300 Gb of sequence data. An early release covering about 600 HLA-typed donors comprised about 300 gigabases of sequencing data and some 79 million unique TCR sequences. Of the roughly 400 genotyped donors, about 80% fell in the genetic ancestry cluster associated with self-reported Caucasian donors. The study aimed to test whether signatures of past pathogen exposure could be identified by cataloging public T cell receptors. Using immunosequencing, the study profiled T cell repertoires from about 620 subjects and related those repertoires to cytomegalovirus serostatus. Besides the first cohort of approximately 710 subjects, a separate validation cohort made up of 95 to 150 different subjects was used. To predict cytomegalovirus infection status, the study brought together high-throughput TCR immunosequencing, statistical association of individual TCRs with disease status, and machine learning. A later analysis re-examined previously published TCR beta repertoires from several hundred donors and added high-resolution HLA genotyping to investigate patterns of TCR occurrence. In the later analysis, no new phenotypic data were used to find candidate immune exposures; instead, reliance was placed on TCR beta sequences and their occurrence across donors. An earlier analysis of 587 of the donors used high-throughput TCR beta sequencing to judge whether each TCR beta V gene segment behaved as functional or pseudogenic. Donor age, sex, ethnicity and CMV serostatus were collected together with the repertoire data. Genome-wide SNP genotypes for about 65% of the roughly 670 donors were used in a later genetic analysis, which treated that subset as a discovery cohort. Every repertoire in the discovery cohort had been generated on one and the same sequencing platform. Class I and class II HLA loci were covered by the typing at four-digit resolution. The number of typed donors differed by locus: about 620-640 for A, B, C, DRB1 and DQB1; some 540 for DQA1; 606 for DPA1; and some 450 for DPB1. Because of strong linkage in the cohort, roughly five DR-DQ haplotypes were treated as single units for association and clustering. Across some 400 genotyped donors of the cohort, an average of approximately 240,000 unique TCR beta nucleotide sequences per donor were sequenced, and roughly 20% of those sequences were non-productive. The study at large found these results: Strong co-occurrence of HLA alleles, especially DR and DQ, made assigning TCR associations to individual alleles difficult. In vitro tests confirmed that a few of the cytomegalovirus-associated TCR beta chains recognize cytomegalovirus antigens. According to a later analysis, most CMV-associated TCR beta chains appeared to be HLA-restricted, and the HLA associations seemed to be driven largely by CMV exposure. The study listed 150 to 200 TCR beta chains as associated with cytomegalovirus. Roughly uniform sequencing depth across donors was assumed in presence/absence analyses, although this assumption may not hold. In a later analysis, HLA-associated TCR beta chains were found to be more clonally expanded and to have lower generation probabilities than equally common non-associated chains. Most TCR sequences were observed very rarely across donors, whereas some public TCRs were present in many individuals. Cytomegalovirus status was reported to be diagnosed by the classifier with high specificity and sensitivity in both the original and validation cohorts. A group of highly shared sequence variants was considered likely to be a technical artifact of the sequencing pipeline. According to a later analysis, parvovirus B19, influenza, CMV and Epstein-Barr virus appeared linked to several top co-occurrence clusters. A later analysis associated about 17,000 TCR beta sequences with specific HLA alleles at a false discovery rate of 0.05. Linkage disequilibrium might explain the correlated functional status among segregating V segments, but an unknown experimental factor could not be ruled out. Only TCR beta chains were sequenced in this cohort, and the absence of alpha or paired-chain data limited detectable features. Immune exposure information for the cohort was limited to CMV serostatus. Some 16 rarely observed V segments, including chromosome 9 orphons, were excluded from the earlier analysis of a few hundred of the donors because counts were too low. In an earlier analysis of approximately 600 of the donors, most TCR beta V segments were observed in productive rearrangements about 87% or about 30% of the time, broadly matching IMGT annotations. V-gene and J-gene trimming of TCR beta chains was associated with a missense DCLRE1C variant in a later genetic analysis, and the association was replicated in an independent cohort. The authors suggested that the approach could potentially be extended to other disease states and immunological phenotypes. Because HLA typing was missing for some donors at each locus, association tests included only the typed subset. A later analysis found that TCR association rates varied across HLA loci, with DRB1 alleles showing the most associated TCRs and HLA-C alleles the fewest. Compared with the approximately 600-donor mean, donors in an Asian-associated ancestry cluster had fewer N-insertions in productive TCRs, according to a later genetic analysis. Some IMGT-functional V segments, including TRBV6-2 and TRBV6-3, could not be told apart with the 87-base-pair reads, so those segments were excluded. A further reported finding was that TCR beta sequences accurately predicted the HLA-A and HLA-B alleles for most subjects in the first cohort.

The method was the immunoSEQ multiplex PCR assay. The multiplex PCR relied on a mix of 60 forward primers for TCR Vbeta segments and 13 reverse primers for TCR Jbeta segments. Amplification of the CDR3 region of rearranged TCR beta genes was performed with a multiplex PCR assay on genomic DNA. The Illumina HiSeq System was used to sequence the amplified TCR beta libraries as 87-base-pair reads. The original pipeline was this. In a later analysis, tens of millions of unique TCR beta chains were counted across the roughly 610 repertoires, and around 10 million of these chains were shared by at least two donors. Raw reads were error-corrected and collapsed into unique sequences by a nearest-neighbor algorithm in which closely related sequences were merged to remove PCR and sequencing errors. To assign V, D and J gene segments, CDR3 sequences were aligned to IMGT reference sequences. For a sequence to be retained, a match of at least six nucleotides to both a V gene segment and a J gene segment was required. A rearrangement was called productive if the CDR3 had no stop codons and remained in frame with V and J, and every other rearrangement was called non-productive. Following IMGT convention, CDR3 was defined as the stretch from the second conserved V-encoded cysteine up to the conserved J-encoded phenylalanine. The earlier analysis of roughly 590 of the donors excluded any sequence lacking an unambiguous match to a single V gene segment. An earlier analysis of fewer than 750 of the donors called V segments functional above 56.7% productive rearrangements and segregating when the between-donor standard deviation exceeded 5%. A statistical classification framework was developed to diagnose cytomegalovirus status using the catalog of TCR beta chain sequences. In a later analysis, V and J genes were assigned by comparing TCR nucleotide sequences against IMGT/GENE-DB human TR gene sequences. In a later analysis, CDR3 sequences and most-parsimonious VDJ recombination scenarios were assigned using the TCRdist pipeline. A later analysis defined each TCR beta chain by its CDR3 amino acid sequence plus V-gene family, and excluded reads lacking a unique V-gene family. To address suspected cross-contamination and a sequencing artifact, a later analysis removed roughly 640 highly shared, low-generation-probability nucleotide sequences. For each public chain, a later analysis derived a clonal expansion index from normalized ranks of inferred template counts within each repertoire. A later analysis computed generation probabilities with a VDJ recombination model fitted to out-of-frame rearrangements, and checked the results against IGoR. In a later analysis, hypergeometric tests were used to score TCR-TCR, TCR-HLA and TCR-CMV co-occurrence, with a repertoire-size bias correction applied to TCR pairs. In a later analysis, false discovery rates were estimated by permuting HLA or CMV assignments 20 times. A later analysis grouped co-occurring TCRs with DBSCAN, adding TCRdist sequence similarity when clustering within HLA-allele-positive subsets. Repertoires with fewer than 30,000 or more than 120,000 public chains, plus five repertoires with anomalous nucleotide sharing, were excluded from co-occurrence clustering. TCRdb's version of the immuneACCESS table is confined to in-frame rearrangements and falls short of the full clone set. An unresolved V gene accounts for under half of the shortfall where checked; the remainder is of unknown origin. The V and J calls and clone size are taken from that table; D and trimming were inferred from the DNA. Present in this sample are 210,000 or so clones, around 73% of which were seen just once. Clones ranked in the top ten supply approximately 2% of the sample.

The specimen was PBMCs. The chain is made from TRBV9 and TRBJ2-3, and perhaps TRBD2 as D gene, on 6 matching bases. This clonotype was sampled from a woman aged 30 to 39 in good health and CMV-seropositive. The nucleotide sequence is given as TGTGCCAGCGCCCAAGGAGGGGCCACAGATACGCAGTATTTT. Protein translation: CASAQGGATDTQYF.